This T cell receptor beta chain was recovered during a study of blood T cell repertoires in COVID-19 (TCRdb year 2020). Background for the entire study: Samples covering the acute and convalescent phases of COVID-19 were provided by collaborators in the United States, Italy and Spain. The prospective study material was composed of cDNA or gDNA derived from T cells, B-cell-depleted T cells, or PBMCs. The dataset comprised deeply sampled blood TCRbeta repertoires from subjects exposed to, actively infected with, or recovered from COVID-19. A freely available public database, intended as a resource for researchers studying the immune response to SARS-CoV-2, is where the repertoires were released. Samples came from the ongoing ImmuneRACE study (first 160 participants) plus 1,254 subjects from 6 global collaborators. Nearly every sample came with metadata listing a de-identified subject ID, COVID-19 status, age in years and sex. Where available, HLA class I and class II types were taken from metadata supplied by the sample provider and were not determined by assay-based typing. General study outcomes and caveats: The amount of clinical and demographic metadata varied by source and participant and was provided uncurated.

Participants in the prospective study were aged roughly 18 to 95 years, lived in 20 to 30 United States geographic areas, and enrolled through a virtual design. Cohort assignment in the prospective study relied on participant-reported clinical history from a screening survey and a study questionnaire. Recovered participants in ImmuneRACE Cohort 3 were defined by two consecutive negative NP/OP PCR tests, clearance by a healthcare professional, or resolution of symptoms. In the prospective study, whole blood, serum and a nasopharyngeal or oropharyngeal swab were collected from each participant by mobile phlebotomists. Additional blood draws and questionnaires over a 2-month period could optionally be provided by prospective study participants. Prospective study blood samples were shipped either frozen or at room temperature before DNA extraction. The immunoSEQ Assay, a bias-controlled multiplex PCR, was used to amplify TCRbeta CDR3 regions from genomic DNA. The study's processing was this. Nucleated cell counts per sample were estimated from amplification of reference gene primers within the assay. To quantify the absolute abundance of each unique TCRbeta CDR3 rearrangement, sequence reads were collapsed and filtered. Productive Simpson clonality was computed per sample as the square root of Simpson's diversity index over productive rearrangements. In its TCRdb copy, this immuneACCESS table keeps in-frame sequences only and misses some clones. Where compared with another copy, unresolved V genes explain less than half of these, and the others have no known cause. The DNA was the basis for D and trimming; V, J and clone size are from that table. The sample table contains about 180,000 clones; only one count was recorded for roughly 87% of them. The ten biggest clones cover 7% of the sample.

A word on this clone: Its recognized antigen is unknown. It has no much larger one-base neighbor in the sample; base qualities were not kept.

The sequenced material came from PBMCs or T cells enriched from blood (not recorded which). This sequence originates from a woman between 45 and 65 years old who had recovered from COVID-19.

The CDR3 reads CASRDGQGGTDTQYF. Here is the DNA: TGTGCCAGTAGGGATGGGCAGGGAGGAACAGATACGCAGTATTTT. The receptor chain draws on TRBV19 and TRBJ2-3; TRBD2 could be the D gene, as 6 bases match. According to the germline V gene (reference sequence), CDR1 reads LNHDA and CDR2 reads SQIVND. The CDR3 numbers 15 residues from cysteine through phenylalanine. Only the CDR3 portion is preserved as DNA: 45 bases, with reading frame beginning at the first base. V sheds 6 bases and J sheds 3 bases, leaving 16 bases between their ends.